This passage covers 20 T cell receptor beta chains from one sample sequenced in a study of blood T cell repertoires in COVID-19. Sequencing was performed with immunoSEQ multiplex PCR; in TCRdb, only in-frame clones are kept and a portion is missing. The sample includes over 150,000 clones, 65% to 90% seen only once; the top ten take 7% to 10%. What was sequenced was peripheral blood. The origin of the receptors is a man aged 50 or older with active or convalescent COVID-19.

This clone is a singleton in its sample. The chain links TRBV27 to TRBJ1-4; a weak D match, TRBD1 (5 bases). The CDR3 runs to 14 residues. V was clipped by 4 bases and J by 2 bases, with 8 bases between them. Germline assignment: CDR1 MNHEY and CDR2 SMNVEV (reference sequence). CDR3 protein: CASSSGLTNEKLFF. Written as DNA, the CDR3 is TGTGCCAGCAGTTCGGGACTGACTAATGAAAAACTGTTTTTT.

V and J are TRBV12-3 or TRBV12-4 and TRBJ2-7; D perhaps matches TRBD1 (5 bases). V gave up 3 bases and J gave up 5 bases, with 11 bases separating them. There are 13 residues in the CDR3. The DNA for the CDR3 is TGTGCCAGCAGTTTTCTTCCAGGGCACGAGCAGTACTTC. Amino acids: CASSFLPGHEQYF.

The V call is TRBV2, the J call TRBJ2-2; D perhaps matches TRBD2 (7 bases). Germline lookup yields CDR1 SNHLY and CDR2 FYNNEI. V was clipped by 3 bases and J by 5 bases, with 13 bases between them. CDR3 length: 15 residues. This chain's CDR3 is CASSEGASGTGELFF. The DNA of the CDR3 is TGTGCCAGCAGTGAGGGGGCTAGCGGTACCGGGGAGCTGTTTTTT.

This rearrangement joins TRBV7-2 to TRBJ1-2; D is unclear. The CDR3 loop spans 15 amino acids. V lost 5 bases and J 7 bases, leaving 20 bases between the germline ends. CDR1 and CDR2 (germline): SGHTA, FQGNSA. This chain's CDR3 is CASSLGGIASSGYTF. The CDR3 DNA is TGTGCCAGCAGCCTTGGCGGTATTGCTTCCTCTGGCTACACCTTC.

The chain couples TRBV7-3 to TRBJ2-6; D not certain. The germline V gene has CDR1 SGHTA and CDR2 FQGTGA. The ends were cut back, 0 bases at V and 1 base at J, with 7 bases in the middle. This CDR3 is built from 16 residues. As DNA, the CDR3 is TGTGCCAGCAGCTTAACGTCGGGTTCTGGGGCCAACGTCCTGACTTTC. The encoded protein is CASSLTSGSGANVLTF.

The chain recombines TRBV4-3 with TRBJ1-2; TRBD1 matches 10 bases. Trimming took 1 base from V and 1 from J; bases not matched to a gene: 0. The CDR3 is 15 residues long. CDR1 and CDR2 from the germline V gene are LGHNA and YSLEER. CDR3: CASSQGTGGNYGYTF. In DNA form, the CDR3 reads TGCGCCAGCAGCCAAGGGACAGGGGGTAACTATGGCTACACCTTC.

The chain combines TRBV11-2 with TRBJ2-3; tentative D call: TRBD2 (5 bases). Looked up from germline, CDR1 is SGHAT and CDR2 is FQNNGV. The ends were cut back, 0 bases at V and 3 bases at J, with 10 bases in the middle. There are 15 residues in the CDR3. CDR3 nucleotide sequence: TGTGCCAGCAGCTTAGATACTAGGTTAACAGATACGCAGTATTTT. Translated: CASSLDTRLTDTQYF.

CDR3 in DNA: TGTGCCAGCGCCTGGCCGGGGAGGTATGGCTACACCTTC. It translates to CASAWPGRYGYTF. The chain joins TRBV28 to TRBJ1-2; no clear D. The CDR3 is 13 residues long. With 8 bases removed from V and 5 bases from J, the gap between germline ends came to 15 bases. Per the germline V gene, CDR1 is MDHEN and CDR2 is SYDVKM.

The gene calls are TRBV4-3 and TRBJ2-7; 9 bases match TRBD1. This CDR3 spans 17 amino acids. Germline values: CDR1 LGHNA, CDR2 YSLEER. The junction had 7 bases not matched to a gene; V was cut back by 1 base and J by 0 bases. In DNA form, the CDR3 reads TGCGCCAGCAGCCAAGCAATTGGGACAGGGAACTCCTACGAGCAGTACTTC. It codes for CASSQAIGTGNSYEQYF.

The chain is built from TRBV29-1 and TRBJ1-6; TRBD1 matches 7 bases. V was clipped by 7 bases and J by 10 bases; unmatched bases: 4. The CDR3 contains 11 residues. The germline gives CDR1 SQVTM, CDR2 ANQGSEA. CDR3 in amino acids: CSAGQESPLHF. The CDR3 nucleotides read TGCAGCGCTGGACAGGAATCACCCCTCCACTTT.

The rearrangement uses TRBV30 and TRBJ1-1; weak D call: TRBD1 (6 bases). From germline, CDR1 is GTSNPN and CDR2 SVGIG (reference sequence). This CDR3 contains 13 residues. The V end lost 7 bases, the J end lost 4 bases, and 16 bases lay between the germline ends. DNA of the CDR3: TGTGCCTTAAGACGGGGGGCGGGCACTGAAGCTTTCTTT. This sequence encodes CALRRGAGTEAFF. Looking up the rest from reference TRBV30 and TRBJ1-1 gives the full variable domain: SQTIHQWPATLVQPVGSPLSLECTVEGTSNPNLYWYRQAAGRGLQLLFYSVGIGQISSEVPQNLSASRPQDRQFILSSKKLLLSDSGFYLCALRRGAGTEAFFGQGTRLTVV.

The V and J genes are TRBV29-1 and TRBJ2-1; 9 bases map to TRBD2. The V gene end was trimmed by 5 bases and the J gene end by 7 bases; junction bases not matched to a gene: 15. CDR1 is SQVTM, CDR2 ANQGSEA, per germline. The CDR3 extends over 16 amino acids. CDR3 sequence reads: CSVSKTAGGPVNEQFF. The CDR3 DNA sequence: TGCAGCGTTAGTAAAACGGCGGGAGGGCCTGTAAATGAGCAGTTCTTC.

The chain recombines TRBV5-5 with TRBJ2-7; D remains ambiguous. This CDR3 has 14 amino acids. The V end lost 1 base, the J end lost 0 bases, and 8 bases lay between the germline ends. Germline assignment: CDR1 SGHKS and CDR2 YYEKEE (reference sequence). CDR3 in DNA: TGTGCCAGCAGCTTGAGTTGGAGCTCCTACGAGCAGTACTTC. Amino acid sequence: CASSLSWSSYEQYF.

The gene calls are TRBV28 and TRBJ2-7; possibly TRBD1 for D (6 bases). Germline CDR1 MDHEN, CDR2 SYDVKM. The CDR3 length is 12 residues. Trimming removed 7 bases from V and 3 bases from J, with 10 bases in between. The CDR3 DNA follows: TGTGCCAGCACAACAGGGTTCTACGAGCAGTACTTC. This gives the protein CASTTGFYEQYF.

The V gene is TRBV7-2, the J gene TRBJ2-1; 13 positions match TRBD2. The V gene end was trimmed by 5 bases and the J gene end by 9 bases; junction bases not matched to a gene: 7. Germline CDR1 and CDR2: SGHTA and FQGNSA. The CDR3 is 15 amino acids. CDR3 protein: CASSLRTSGGSEQFF. CDR3 sequence (DNA): TGTGCCAGCAGCCTCCGGACTAGCGGGGGAAGTGAGCAGTTCTTC. Based on the CDR3 plus reference TRBV7-2 and TRBJ2-1, the full variable domain is GAGVSQSPSNKVTEKGKDVELRCDPISGHTALYWYRQSLGQGLEFLIYFQGNSAPDKSGLPSDRFSAERTGGSVSTLTIQRTQQEDSAVYLCASSLRTSGGSEQFFGPGTRLTVL.

This clone was observed a few times. J is TRBJ1-2 and V is TRBV28; D may be TRBD1 (5 bases). The CDR3 is 14 residues long. The germline V and J ends were trimmed by 3 bases and 6 bases, with 14 bases remaining between them. Germline V gene data show CDR1 as MDHEN and CDR2 as SYDVKM. The CDR3 nucleotides read TGTGCCAGCAGTTTTGGGGGGAGAAGGGATGGCTACACCTTC. It encodes CASSFGGRRDGYTF.

The rearrangement links TRBV19 to TRBJ1-5; D is unclear. V lost 6 bases, J lost 4 bases, and 22 bases lay in between. The CDR3 runs to 17 residues. Germline V gives CDR1 LNHDA, CDR2 SQIVND (reference sequence). CDR3 residues: CASRESARQPKNQPQHF. CDR3 DNA sequence: TGTGCCAGTAGAGAGTCCGCCAGGCAGCCTAAAAATCAGCCCCAGCATTTT.

CDR3 bases: TGTGCCAGCAGCCAGGGAGGTAGCGGACTTTCTGGGGCCAACGTCCTGACTTTC. Translation gives CASSQGGSGLSGANVLTF. This chain uses TRBV13 with TRBJ2-6; D perhaps matches TRBD2 (6 bases). Germline V lookup: CDR1 PRHDT, CDR2 FYEKMQ (reference sequence). Trimming removed 5 bases at V and 1 base at J, with 18 bases between. This CDR3 comprises 18 residues.

CDR3 residues: CASSWGGTQIIQETQYF. The CDR3 DNA reads TGTGCCAGCAGCTGGGGTGGGACTCAAATAATACAAGAGACCCAGTACTTC. The chain recombines TRBV5-6 with TRBJ2-5; possible D gene TRBD2, 6 bases. This CDR3 is 17 amino acids long. Germline loops: CDR1 SGHDT, CDR2 YYEEEE. V was clipped by 3 bases and J by 2 bases, with 20 bases between them. Variable domain in full (rest from reference TRBV5-6 and TRBJ2-5): DAGVTQSPTHLIKTRGQQVTLRCSPKSGHDTVSWYQQALGQGPQFIFQYYEEEERQRGNFPDRFSGHQFPNYSSELNVNALLLGDSALYLCASSWGGTQIIQETQYFGPGTRLLVL.

The V gene is TRBV11-2, the J gene TRBJ1-1, with D perhaps TRBD1 (5 bases). There are 14 residues in the CDR3. Germline V gives CDR1 SGHAT, CDR2 FQNNGV. The V end lost 5 bases, the J end lost 5 bases, and 15 bases lay between the germline ends. The chain's CDR3 is CASSRDFPGTEAFF. The CDR3 coding sequence is TGTGCCAGCAGCCGGGACTTCCCGGGGACTGAAGCTTTCTTT.